These T cell receptor beta chains were read from a single sample in a study of metastatic and nonmetastatic thyroid tumors. TCRdb reprocessed the PCR reads using MiXCR. The sample shows 25,000 to 35,000 clones, around a quarter of them seen only once. What was sequenced was blood. These receptors came from a female donor with papillary thyroid cancer or a benign thyroid nodule (not recorded which). Some clones in this sample may be carry-over from other donors' samples. CDR3s include the opening cysteine and the closing phenylalanine or tryptophan. The D gene is left open where the match is weak. A row's size may be missing; if present it is once, few, many or a size class.

>TRBV11-2|many|TRBJ2-7|TRBD2
CASSERLAGLSYEQYF
TGTGCCAGCAGCGAACGACTAGCGGGTCTCTCCTACGAGCAGTACTTC
>TRBV28|many|TRBJ1-5|TRBD1
CASTQGGGNQPQHF
TGTGCCAGCACCCAGGGGGGGGGAAATCAGCCCCAGCATTTT
>TRBV11-2|many|TRBJ2-1|-
CASSSRGSSRGHEQFF
TGTGCCAGCAGCTCTCGGGGGAGCTCAAGAGGGCATGAGCAGTTCTTC
>TRBV7-2|-|TRBJ2-2|-
CASSYGNFGELFF
TGTGCCAGCAGCTACGGGAACTTCGGGGAGCTGTTTTTT
>TRBV6-1|medium-sized|TRBJ1-1|-
CASSDSQYTEAFF
TGTGCCAGCAGTGACAGCCAATACACTGAAGCTTTCTTT
>TRBV7-3|-|TRBJ2-1|-
CASSAGTRRGNEQFF
TGTGCCAGCAGCGCCGGGACTCGTCGGGGCAATGAGCAGTTCTTC
>TRBV5-6|many|TRBJ2-7|TRBD1
CASSLGPGQGHEQYF
TGTGCCAGCAGCTTGGGTCCCGGACAGGGTCACGAGCAGTACTTC
>TRBV11-2|many|TRBJ2-1|TRBD2
CASSWVIAGDNEQFF
TGTGCCAGCAGCTGGGTAATAGCGGGAGACAATGAGCAGTTCTTC
>TRBV12-3/TRBV12-4|large|TRBJ2-1|TRBD2
CASSHGTSGFRGQFF
TGTGCCAGCAGTCACGGGACTAGCGGTTTTAGGGGGCAGTTCTTC
>TRBV20-1|many|TRBJ2-1|TRBD2
CSAHLAGVGGNEQFF
TGCAGTGCGCATCTAGCGGGAGTGGGGGGCAATGAGCAGTTCTTC
>TRBV12-3/TRBV12-4|-|TRBJ2-1|TRBD2
CASRSVLASHNEQFF
TGTGCCAGCAGATCGGTACTAGCGTCCCACAATGAGCAGTTCTTC
>TRBV7-2|many|TRBJ2-3|TRBD2
CASSSGRWSTDTQYF
TGTGCCAGCAGTAGCGGGAGATGGAGCACAGATACGCAGTATTTT
>TRBV28|few|TRBJ1-2|TRBD1
CASRRDRGQYGYTF
TGTGCCAGCAGACGAGACAGGGGGCAGTATGGCTACACCTTC
>TRBV3-1|many|TRBJ1-6|-
CASSQELSELYNSPLHF
TGTGCCAGCAGCCAAGAATTGTCAGAACTCTATAATTCACCCCTCCACTTT
>TRBV7-3|many|TRBJ2-1|TRBD1
CASSPGTGVFSEQFF
TGTGCCAGCAGCCCCGGGACAGGGGTCTTCAGTGAGCAGTTCTTC
>TRBV7-9|many|TRBJ2-7|-
CASSSSGPSSYEQYF
TGTGCCAGCAGCTCATCCGGGCCCAGCTCCTACGAGCAGTACTTC
>TRBV28|many|TRBJ1-2|-
CASSLAGGGYTF
TGTGCCAGCAGTTTAGCGGGTGGAGGCTACACCTTC
>TRBV29-1|many|TRBJ1-3|TRBD1
CSVEGTGDSGNTIYF
TGCAGCGTTGAGGGAACAGGGGACTCTGGAAACACCATATATTTT
>TRBV3-1|-|TRBJ2-5|TRBD1
CASSQVRQGETQYF
TGTGCCAGCAGCCAAGTAAGACAGGGCGAGACCCAGTACTTC